This passage covers 31 T cell receptor beta chains from one sample sequenced in a study of CXCR3-negative and CXCR3-positive naive CD8 T cells. UMI-tagged TRB cDNA libraries were built via 5' RACE. From the 5' RACE reads, TCRdb lists one entry per CDR3 protein and no DNA. Reported are 100,000 to 150,000 distinct CDR3 sequences; the ten largest clones contain 0.29%. The specimen sequenced was naive CXCR3- CD8+ T cells from blood. Subset described: CD45RO-CCR7+CD27+CD95- naive CD8+ T cells lacking CXCR3 (TNR3-). The receptor source for this set is a human donor in good health. Some clones in this sample may be carry-over from other donors' samples.

This chain uses TRBV14 with TRBJ1-3; the TCRdb call, TRBD1, lacks DNA for checking. From germline, CDR1 is SGHDN and CDR2 FVKESK. CDR3 length equals 15 residues. The CDR3 sequence is CASSPPHGSGNTIYF.

This chain joins TRBV12-3 or TRBV12-4 and TRBJ1-1; absent DNA, TCRdb's TRBD1 call cannot be checked. This CDR3 has 13 residues. CDR3 amino acids: CASSLAGSAEAFF.

The chain has TRBV25-1 and TRBJ1-2; the TCRdb D gene call, TRBD1, has no DNA to confirm it. The CDR3 extends over 13 amino acids. CDR1 and CDR2 from the germline V gene are MGHDK and SYGVNS. CDR3 sequence reads: CASSGTQTGGYTF.

The CDR3 is CSVETGNYEQYF. The chain has TRBV29-1 and TRBJ2-7; no DNA is available, so the TRBD1 call from TCRdb remains unchecked. The CDR3 has 12 amino acids. CDR1 is SQVTM and CDR2 is ANQGSEA in the germline V gene.

V gene TRBV11-2 combines with J gene TRBJ2-7; TCRdb's D call of TRBD1 is untestable without DNA. Germline CDR1 SGHAT, CDR2 FQNNGV. The length of the CDR3 is 15 residues. The CDR3 spells CASSSSRGATYEQYF.

This rearrangement joins TRBV29-1 to TRBJ1-3; TCRdb's D call, TRBD1, is unchecked because there is no DNA. In germline, CDR1 is SQVTM, CDR2 ANQGSEA. CDR3 size: 13 residues. CDR3 amino acids: CSAGGGTGNTIYF.

The chain combines TRBV11-3 with TRBJ2-7; the D call of TRBD1 rests on TCRdb alone, since no DNA is present to check it. Looked up from germline, CDR1 is SGHNT and CDR2 is YENEEA. The CDR3 has 13 amino acids. The CDR3 protein is CASSPGGSYEQYF.

V is TRBV2 and J is TRBJ2-4; lacking DNA, the TRBD1 call made by TCRdb goes unchecked. Germline CDR1 and CDR2: SNHLY and FYNNEI. The CDR3 consists of 17 residues. CDR3 loop: CASIGTTGGVGKNIQYF.

The chain carries TRBV7-6 and TRBJ2-5; TCRdb returns TRBD2, unconfirmable since there is no DNA. The CDR3 runs to 16 residues. Per germline, CDR1 SGHVS and CDR2 FNYEAQ. The CDR3 sequence is CASTSRTREGQETQYF.

The chain combines TRBV20-1 with TRBJ2-7. CDR3 length equals 12 residues. The germline V gene encodes CDR1 DFQATT and CDR2 SNEGSKA (reference sequence). The CDR3 loop reads CSASAETYEQYF.

This chain uses TRBV12-3 or TRBV12-4 with TRBJ2-7; checking the TCRdb D call of TRBD1 is not possible without DNA. The CDR3 is 11 amino acids. The CDR3 spells CASSVRAEQYF.

The chain is built from TRBV7-7 and TRBJ2-1; no DNA is available, so the TRBD1 call from TCRdb remains unchecked. This CDR3 is built from 16 residues. Germline CDR1 is SSHAT and CDR2 is FNYEAQ (reference sequence). The CDR3 is CASSLSDSPTYNEQFF.

The CDR3: CASSFGQAFNEKLFF. The chain is built from TRBV7-2 and TRBJ1-4; absent DNA, TCRdb's TRBD1 call cannot be checked. The CDR3 extends over 15 amino acids. From germline, CDR1 is SGHTA and CDR2 FQGNSA.

The chain employs TRBV19 and TRBJ2-1; there is no DNA to check the TCRdb D call of TRBD2. Germline V gene lookup returns CDR1 LNHDA and CDR2 SQIVND (reference sequence). The length of the CDR3 is 16 residues. The CDR3 loop is CASSIAPGLPNNEQFF.

The gene calls are TRBV2 and TRBJ2-2. The germline V gene has CDR1 SNHLY and CDR2 FYNNEI. CDR3 length: 14 amino acids. The CDR3 sequence is CASETTASPGELFF.

V and J are TRBV29-1 and TRBJ1-3; TCRdb returns TRBD1, unconfirmable since there is no DNA. Germline-derived CDR1 and CDR2 are SQVTM and ANQGSEA. The CDR3 is 13 amino acids. The CDR3 region is CSAHRGLENTIYF.

The chain employs TRBV2 and TRBJ2-7; the TRBD1 assignment by TCRdb is unverifiable without DNA. CDR1 is SNHLY and CDR2 is FYNNEI in the germline V gene. CDR3 length: 14 amino acids. CDR3 residues: CASTQGTQAYEQYF.

The rearrangement uses TRBV12-3 or TRBV12-4 and TRBJ1-5; lacking DNA, the TRBD1 call made by TCRdb goes unchecked. The CDR3 extends over 16 amino acids. The CDR3 here is CASSDRQGVVNQPQHF.

The chain recombines TRBV3-1 with TRBJ1-1; checking the TCRdb D call of TRBD1 is not possible without DNA. This CDR3 is 17 amino acids long. Per the germline V gene, CDR1 is LGHDT and CDR2 is YNNKEL (reference sequence). The CDR3 sequence is CASSQDPGRAVNTEAFF.

The J gene is TRBJ2-7, the V gene TRBV7-9; TCRdb's D call, TRBD1, is unchecked because there is no DNA. Germline lookup yields CDR1 SEHNR and CDR2 FQNEAQ (reference sequence). The CDR3 consists of 16 residues. CDR3 amino acids: CASSPRGAVDSYEQYF. The full variable domain, in which reference TRBV7-9 and TRBJ2-7 provide the parts outside the CDR3, is DTGVSQNPRHKITKRGQNVTFRCDPISEHNRLYWYRQTLGQGPEFLTYFQNEAQLEKSRLLSDRFSAERPKGSFSTLEIQRTEQGDSAMYLCASSPRGAVDSYEQYFGPGTRLTVT.

CDR3: CASRETGSRTDTQYF. V usage is TRBV2 and J usage is TRBJ2-3; with no DNA, the TCRdb D assignment of TRBD1 cannot be verified. This CDR3 region has 15 residues. The V gene's germline CDR1 is SNHLY and CDR2 FYNNEI.

The CDR3 is CASTPLAGREETQYF. V usage is TRBV28 and J usage is TRBJ2-5; TCRdb's D gene call, TRBD2, goes unchecked for lack of DNA. Germline CDR1 and CDR2: MDHEN and SYDVKM. This CDR3 is 15 amino acids long. Drawing the rest from reference TRBV28 and TRBJ2-5, the complete variable domain is DVKVTQSSRYLVKRTGEKVFLECVQDMDHENMFWYRQDPGLGLRLIYFSYDVKMKEKGDIPEGYSVSREKKERFSLILESASTNQTSMYLCASTPLAGREETQYFGPGTRLLVL.

The rearrangement joins TRBV5-5 to TRBJ2-1. This CDR3 has 11 amino acids. The germline gives CDR1 SGHKS, CDR2 YYEKEE (reference sequence). CDR3 residues: CASSLVAEQFF. The whole variable domain, filled in from reference TRBV5-5 and TRBJ2-1, reads DAGVTQSPTHLIKTRGQQVTLRCSPISGHKSVSWYQQVLGQGPQFIFQYYEKEERGRGNFPDRFSARQFPNYSSELNVNALLLGDSALYLCASSLVAEQFFGPGTRLTVL.

The chain recombines TRBV4-1 with TRBJ1-4. This CDR3 is 19 amino acids long. Germline CDR1 is MGHRA and CDR2 is YSYEKL. Here the CDR3 reads CASSQGPLLGPATNEKLFF.

The chain is built from TRBV28 and TRBJ1-1; TCRdb outputs TRBD1, but without DNA this stays unchecked. Looked up from germline, CDR1 is MDHEN and CDR2 is SYDVKM. The CDR3 has 13 residues. CDR3 residues: CASLRQVNTEAFF.

V gene TRBV15 combines with J gene TRBJ1-5; TCRdb reports TRBD1, a call that lacks DNA to check it against. The length of the CDR3 is 18 residues. CDR1 is LNHNV and CDR2 is YYDKDF in the germline V gene (reference sequence). The CDR3 protein is CATSRDSIRGQLGQPQHF.

This chain connects TRBV6-6 to TRBJ1-1; TCRdb selects TRBD1, and the lack of DNA leaves this call unchecked. CDR3 length equals 16 residues. The germline V gene has CDR1 MNHNY and CDR2 SVGAGI (reference sequence). CDR3 protein: CASSHTSPTVNTEAFF.

The rearrangement joins TRBV7-9 to TRBJ1-1. Germline CDR1 SEHNR, CDR2 FQNEAQ (reference sequence). This CDR3 comprises 11 residues. The CDR3 reads CASSLSTEAFF.

The gene calls are TRBV6-1 and TRBJ2-7; TCRdb's D call, TRBD1, is unchecked because there is no DNA. The CDR3 runs 13 residues. CDR1 and CDR2 from the germline V gene are MNHNS and SASEGT. CDR3: CASSAGQAHEQYF.

The chain joins TRBV19 to TRBJ2-3. Per germline, CDR1 LNHDA and CDR2 SQIVND (reference sequence). The CDR3 runs 12 residues. The CDR3 reads CASSLGEDTQYF.

This chain uses TRBV7-9 with TRBJ2-1; absent DNA, TCRdb's TRBD1 call cannot be checked. This CDR3 is built from 14 residues. Germline CDR1 SEHNR, CDR2 FQNEAQ (reference sequence). CDR3: CASSFGAINNEQFF.